This TCR beta chain was retrieved from a study of radiation and T cells in renal cell carcinoma. V was shortened by 6 bases and J by 5 bases, with 13 bases between the two germline ends. Germline CDR1 is WNHNN and CDR2 is SYGVQD (reference sequence). CDR3 length: 14 amino acids. Time point described: blood 4 weeks post-SBRT, at nephrectomy. Treatment of the sample: 15 Gy SBRT to primary tumor, nephrectomy 4 weeks later. Clear cell pathology was present in this patient's renal cell carcinoma. Many counts were recorded for this clone. Antigen: not known. Profiled with immunoSEQ multiplex PCR; TCRdb holds only in-frame clones, not every one. Found here are 150,000 to 200,000 clones, about 87% of them singletons; the top ten hold roughly 10%. Study observations and caveats: In blood, top tumor clones expanded by 2 weeks, shrinking by 4.

This sequence joins TRBV10-1 and TRBJ2-2, with D perhaps given as TRBD1 or TRBD2 (5 bases each). The source was blood, collected from a patient whose treatment included radiotherapy and nephrectomy. This clonotype was obtained from a woman aged 45-59 years with renal cell carcinoma. The CDR3 spells CASSPGTSTGELFF. CDR3 coding DNA: TGCGCCAGCAGCCCCGGGACGTCAACCGGGGAGCTGTTTTTT.